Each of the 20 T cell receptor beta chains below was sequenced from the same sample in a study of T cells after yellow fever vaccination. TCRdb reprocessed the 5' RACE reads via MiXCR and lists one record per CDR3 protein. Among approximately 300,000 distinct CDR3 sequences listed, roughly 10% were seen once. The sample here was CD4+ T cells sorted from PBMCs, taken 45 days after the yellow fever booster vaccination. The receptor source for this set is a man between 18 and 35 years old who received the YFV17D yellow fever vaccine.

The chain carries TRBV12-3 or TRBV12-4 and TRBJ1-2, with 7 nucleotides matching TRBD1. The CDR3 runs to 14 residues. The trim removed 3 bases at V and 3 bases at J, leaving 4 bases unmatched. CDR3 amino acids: CASSFGGGDYGYTF. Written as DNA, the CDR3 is TGTGCCAGCAGTTTCGGAGGGGGCGACTATGGCTACACCTTC.

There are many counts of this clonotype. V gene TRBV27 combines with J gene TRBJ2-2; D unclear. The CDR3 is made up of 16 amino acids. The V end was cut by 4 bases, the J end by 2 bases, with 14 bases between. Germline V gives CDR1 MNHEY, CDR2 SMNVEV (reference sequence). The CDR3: CASSSRKPLNTGELFF. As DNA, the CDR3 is TGTGCCAGCAGTTCACGGAAGCCCCTTAACACCGGGGAGCTGTTTTTT.

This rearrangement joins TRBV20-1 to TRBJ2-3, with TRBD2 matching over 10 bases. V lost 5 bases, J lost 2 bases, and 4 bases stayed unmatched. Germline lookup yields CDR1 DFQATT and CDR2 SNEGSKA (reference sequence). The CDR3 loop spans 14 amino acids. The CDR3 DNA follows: TGCAGTGCTGAACTAGCGGGGTCCACAGATACGCAGTATTTT. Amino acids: CSAELAGSTDTQYF.

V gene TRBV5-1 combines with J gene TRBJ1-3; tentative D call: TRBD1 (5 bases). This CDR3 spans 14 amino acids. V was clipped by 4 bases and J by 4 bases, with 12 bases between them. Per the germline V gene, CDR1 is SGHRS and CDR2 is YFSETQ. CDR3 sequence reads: CASSPGEGGNTIYF. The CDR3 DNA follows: TGCGCCAGCAGCCCGGGGGAAGGCGGAAACACCATATATTTT.

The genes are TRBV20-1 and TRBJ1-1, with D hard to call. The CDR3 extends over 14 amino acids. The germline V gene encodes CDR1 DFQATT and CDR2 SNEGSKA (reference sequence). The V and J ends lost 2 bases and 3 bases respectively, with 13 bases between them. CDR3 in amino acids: CSARLRVADTEAFF. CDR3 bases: TGCAGTGCTAGACTCCGGGTGGCGGACACTGAAGCTTTCTTT.

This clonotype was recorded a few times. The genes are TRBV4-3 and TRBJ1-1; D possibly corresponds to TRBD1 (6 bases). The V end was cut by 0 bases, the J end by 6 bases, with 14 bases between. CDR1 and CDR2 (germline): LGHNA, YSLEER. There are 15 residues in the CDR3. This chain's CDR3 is CASSQDPGVVSEAFF. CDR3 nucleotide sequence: TGCGCCAGCAGCCAAGACCCAGGGGTAGTTTCTGAAGCTTTCTTT.

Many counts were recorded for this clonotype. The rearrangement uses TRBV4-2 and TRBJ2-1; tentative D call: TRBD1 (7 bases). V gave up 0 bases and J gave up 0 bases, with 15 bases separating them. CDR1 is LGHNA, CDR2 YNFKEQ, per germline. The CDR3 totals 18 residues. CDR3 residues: CASSQDSRGVDSYNEQFF. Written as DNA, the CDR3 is TGTGCCAGCAGCCAAGACTCCAGGGGGGTTGACTCCTACAATGAGCAGTTCTTC.

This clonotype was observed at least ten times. In DNA, the CDR3 is TGTGCCAGCAGTTATAAATTGGGGGGAAATGAGCAGTTCTTC. Translation gives CASSYKLGGNEQFF. This chain uses TRBV6-6 with TRBJ2-1; a possible D gene is TRBD2 (6 bases). This CDR3 is built from 14 residues. CDR1 is MNHNY, CDR2 SVGAGI, per germline (reference sequence). With 3 bases removed from V and 7 bases from J, the gap between germline ends came to 13 bases.

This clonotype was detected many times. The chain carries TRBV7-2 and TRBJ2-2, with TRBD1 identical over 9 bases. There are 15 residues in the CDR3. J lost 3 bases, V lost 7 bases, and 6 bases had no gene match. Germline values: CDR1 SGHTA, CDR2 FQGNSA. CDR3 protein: CASTLTGGYTGELFF. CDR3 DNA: TGTGCCAGCACCCTGACAGGGGGTTACACCGGGGAGCTGTTTTTT.

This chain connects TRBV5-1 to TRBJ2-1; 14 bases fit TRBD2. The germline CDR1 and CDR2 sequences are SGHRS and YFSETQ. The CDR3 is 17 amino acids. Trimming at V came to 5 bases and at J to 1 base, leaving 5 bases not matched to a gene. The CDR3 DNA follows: TGCGCCAGCAGTCGACTAGCGGGGGGGCGATCCTACAATGAGCAGTTCTTC. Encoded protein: CASSRLAGGRSYNEQFF.

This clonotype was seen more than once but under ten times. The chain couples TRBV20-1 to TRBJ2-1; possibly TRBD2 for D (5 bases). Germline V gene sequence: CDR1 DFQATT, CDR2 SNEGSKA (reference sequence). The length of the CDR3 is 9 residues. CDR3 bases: TGCAGGACTAACAATGAGCAGTTCTTC. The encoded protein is CRTNNEQFF.

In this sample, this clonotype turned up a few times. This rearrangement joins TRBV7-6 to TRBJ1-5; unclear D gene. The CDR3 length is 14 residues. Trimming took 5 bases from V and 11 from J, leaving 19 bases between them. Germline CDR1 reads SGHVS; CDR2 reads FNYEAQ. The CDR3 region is CASSLGGGSEAQHF. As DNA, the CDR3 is TGTGCCAGCAGCCTGGGAGGCGGTTCGGAAGCCCAGCATTTT.

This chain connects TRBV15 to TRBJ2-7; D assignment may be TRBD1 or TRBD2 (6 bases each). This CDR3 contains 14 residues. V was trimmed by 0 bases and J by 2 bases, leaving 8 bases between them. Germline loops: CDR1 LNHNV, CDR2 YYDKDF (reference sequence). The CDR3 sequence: CATSRDRGPYEQYV. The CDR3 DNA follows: TGTGCCACCAGCAGAGACCGGGGGCCCTACGAGCAGTACGTC.

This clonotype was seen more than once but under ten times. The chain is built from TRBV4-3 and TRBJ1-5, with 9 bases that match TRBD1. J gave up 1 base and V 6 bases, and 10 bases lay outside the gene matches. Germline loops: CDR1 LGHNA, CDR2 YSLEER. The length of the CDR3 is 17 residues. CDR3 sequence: CASSRTGVRESNQPQHF. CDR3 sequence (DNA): TGCGCCAGCAGTCGGACAGGGGTAAGAGAAAGCAATCAGCCCCAGCATTTT.

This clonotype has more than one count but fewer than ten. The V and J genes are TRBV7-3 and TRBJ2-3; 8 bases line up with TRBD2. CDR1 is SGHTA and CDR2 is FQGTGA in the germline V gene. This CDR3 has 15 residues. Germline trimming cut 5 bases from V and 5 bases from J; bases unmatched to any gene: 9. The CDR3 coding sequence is TGTGCCAGCAGCCTCGGGGGGGCCGGGGAAGATACGCAGTATTTT. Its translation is CASSLGGAGEDTQYF.

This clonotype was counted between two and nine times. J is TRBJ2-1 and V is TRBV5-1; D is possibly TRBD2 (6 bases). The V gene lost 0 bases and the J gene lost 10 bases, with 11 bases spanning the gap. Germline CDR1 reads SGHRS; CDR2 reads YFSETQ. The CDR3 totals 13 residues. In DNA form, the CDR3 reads TGCGCCAGCAGCTTGGGACTAGAATACGAGCAGTTCTTC. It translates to CASSLGLEYEQFF.

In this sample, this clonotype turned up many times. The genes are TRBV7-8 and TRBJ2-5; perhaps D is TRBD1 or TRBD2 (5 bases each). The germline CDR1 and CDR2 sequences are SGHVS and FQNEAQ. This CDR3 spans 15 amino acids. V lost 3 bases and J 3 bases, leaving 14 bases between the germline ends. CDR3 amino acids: CASSLAGAYEETQYF. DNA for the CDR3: TGTGCCAGCAGCTTGGCCGGGGCTTATGAAGAGACCCAGTACTTC.

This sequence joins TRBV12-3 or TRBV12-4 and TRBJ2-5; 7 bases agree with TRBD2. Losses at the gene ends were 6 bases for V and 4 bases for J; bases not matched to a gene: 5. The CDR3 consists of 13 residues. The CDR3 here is CASSRWGGETQYF. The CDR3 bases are TGTGCCAGCAGCCGATGGGGGGGAGAGACCCAGTACTTC.

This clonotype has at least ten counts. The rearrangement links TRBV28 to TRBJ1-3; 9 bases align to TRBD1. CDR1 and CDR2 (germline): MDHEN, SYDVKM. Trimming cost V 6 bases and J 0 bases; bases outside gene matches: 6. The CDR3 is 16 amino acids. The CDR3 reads CASRPQGANSGNTIYF. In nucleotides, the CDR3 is TGTGCCAGCAGGCCACAGGGGGCTAACTCTGGAAACACCATATATTTT.

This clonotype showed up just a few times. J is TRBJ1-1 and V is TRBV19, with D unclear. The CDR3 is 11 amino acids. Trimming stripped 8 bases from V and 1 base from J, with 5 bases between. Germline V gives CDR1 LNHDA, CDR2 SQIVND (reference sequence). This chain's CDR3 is CASLQNTEAFF. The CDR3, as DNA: TGTGCCAGTCTACAGAACACTGAAGCTTTCTTT.